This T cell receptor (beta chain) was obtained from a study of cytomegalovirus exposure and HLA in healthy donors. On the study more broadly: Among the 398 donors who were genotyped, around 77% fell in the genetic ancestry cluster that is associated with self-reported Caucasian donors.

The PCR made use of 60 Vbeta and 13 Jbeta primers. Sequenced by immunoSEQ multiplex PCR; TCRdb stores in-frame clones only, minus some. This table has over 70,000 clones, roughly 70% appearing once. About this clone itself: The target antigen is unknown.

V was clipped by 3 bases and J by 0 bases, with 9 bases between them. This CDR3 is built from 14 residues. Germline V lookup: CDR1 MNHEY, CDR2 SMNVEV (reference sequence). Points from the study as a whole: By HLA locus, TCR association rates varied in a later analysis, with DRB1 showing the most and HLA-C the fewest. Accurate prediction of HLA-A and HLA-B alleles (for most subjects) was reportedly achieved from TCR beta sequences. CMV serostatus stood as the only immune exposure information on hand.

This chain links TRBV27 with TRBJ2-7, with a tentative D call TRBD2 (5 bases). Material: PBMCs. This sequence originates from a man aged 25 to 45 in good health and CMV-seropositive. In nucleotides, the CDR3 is TGTGCCAGCAGTTTCGGACTCGACTCCTACGAGCAGTACTTC. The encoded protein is CASSFGLDSYEQYF.